Sequencing of this T cell receptor (beta chain) was carried out in a study of spatial heterogeneity in lung cancer. For the study at large: The library had UMIs, and each TCR and UMI pair averaged more than ten raw reads. Study-level findings and limits: Circulating ubiquitous expanded tumor TCRs were observed more frequently at resection than at follow-up.

Every individual TCR cDNA molecule carried its own unique molecular identifier, which allowed correction of PCR and sequencing errors. TCRdb reprocessed the 5' RACE reads with MiXCR, giving one entry per CDR3 protein. The repertoire has tens of thousands of distinct CDR3 sequences, roughly 10% of them found once; the top ten carry less than 8.5%. Trimming cost V 4 bases and J 10 bases, with 16 bases left between them. The CDR3 covers 13 residues. The germline CDR1 and CDR2 sequences are ENHRY and SYGVKD. Documented time point: sample taken at primary tumor resection. From tumor, nontumor lung or frozen PBMC, whole RNA was taken unsorted for sequencing. Samples were obtained from around 72 donors, all untreated early-stage non-small cell lung cancer patients. This clonotype was counted many times. Its cognate antigen is unknown.

This chain joins TRBV10-3 and TRBJ2-5; weak D call: TRBD2 (5 bases). Sequences were derived from PBMCs, sampled at surgery. The clonotype originates from a male donor with early-stage non-small cell lung cancer. The CDR3 loop is CAISVSGSRNQYF. In DNA, the CDR3 is TGTGCCATCAGTGTTTCGGGGTCCAGGAACCAGTACTTC.